Each of the 21 T cell receptor beta chains below was sequenced from the same sample in a study of OX40 agonist ivuxolimab in advanced cancers. Using immunoSEQ multiplex PCR, the repertoire was profiled, and TCRdb retains in-frame clones only, with some absent. The data contain 15,000 or so clones, over 60% of them singletons. The sample consisted of CD4+ or CD8+ T cells sorted from blood, taken in a trial of the OX40 agonist ivuxolimab. All receptors derive from an adult with an advanced solid tumor such as melanoma, head and neck, liver or kidney cancer.

The rearrangement uses TRBV7-3 and TRBJ2-7, with D maybe TRBD2 (6 bases). The CDR3 is 14 residues long. Germline V gene sequence: CDR1 SGHTA, CDR2 FQGTGA. Trimming took off 4 bases at V and 0 bases at J, with 10 bases between the two ends. CDR3 sequence reads: CASSSLGSSYEQYF. The CDR3 nucleotides read TGTGCCAGCAGCTCCCTCGGGAGCTCCTACGAGCAGTACTTC.

This clone is a singleton in its sample. The V gene is TRBV9, the J gene TRBJ2-1, with 8 bases fitting TRBD2. The germline V gene encodes CDR1 SGDLS and CDR2 YYNGEE. With V trimmed by 3 bases and J by 4 bases, 3 bases remained unmatched. The CDR3 runs to 14 residues. CDR3 sequence reads: CASSGSGSYNEQFF. DNA for the CDR3: TGTGCCAGCAGCGGGAGCGGGAGTTACAATGAGCAGTTCTTC.

The V gene is TRBV7-2, the J gene TRBJ1-2; 7 bases are a match to TRBD1. The CDR3 is 14 amino acids. Germline V lookup: CDR1 SGHTA, CDR2 FQGNSA. J gave up 8 bases and V 5 bases, and 11 bases lay outside the gene matches. The CDR3 reads CASSPRTGQGGYTF. DNA of the CDR3: TGTGCCAGCAGCCCTAGGACAGGCCAAGGAGGCTACACCTTC.

The CDR3 nucleotides read TGTGCCAGCAGCGTAGGGGGGACAGGGTTGGATGAGCAGTTCTTC. Translating it yields CASSVGGTGLDEQFF. The chain is built from TRBV9 and TRBJ2-1; 9 nucleotides match TRBD1. The CDR3 runs to 15 residues. Losses at the gene ends were 0 bases for V and 8 bases for J; bases not matched to a gene: 6. Germline V gene sequence: CDR1 SGDLS, CDR2 YYNGEE.

This chain uses TRBV6-5 with TRBJ2-7; TRBD2 is a possible D gene (5 bases). CDR3 size: 15 residues. Germline values: CDR1 MNHEY, CDR2 SVGAGI. Trimming pared 2 bases from V and 0 bases from J, leaving 11 bases between. The CDR3: CASSYTRHVSYEQYF. The DNA of the CDR3 is TGTGCCAGCAGTTACACTAGGCATGTCTCCTACGAGCAGTACTTC.

This chain joins TRBV5-4 and TRBJ2-7; 11 bases align to TRBD2. CDR3 length equals 15 residues. Trimming removed 1 base from V and 0 bases from J; junction bases left unmatched: 0. CDR1 and CDR2 (germline): SGHNT, YYREEE (reference sequence). Written as DNA, the CDR3 is TGTGCCAGCAGCTTGACTAGCGGGAGCTCCTACGAGCAGTACTTC. Protein product: CASSLTSGSSYEQYF.

The chain is built from TRBV7-2 and TRBJ1-2; TRBD1 might be the D (5 bases). The CDR3 consists of 13 residues. Trimming pared 8 bases from V and 7 bases from J, leaving 17 bases between. The germline V gene encodes CDR1 SGHTA and CDR2 FQGNSA. The CDR3 is CASVLERGAGYTF. The CDR3 DNA sequence: TGTGCCAGCGTACTGGAGAGGGGAGCTGGCTACACCTTC.

The genes are TRBV7-9 and TRBJ2-7; 8 bases map to TRBD1. This CDR3 is built from 17 residues. In germline, CDR1 is SEHNR, CDR2 FQNEAQ (reference sequence). J was trimmed by 2 bases and V by 5 bases; bases with no gene match: 14. CDR3 nucleotide sequence: TGTGCCAGCAGCCAAAGGACAGGGAGCTCCGACCCCTACGAGCAGTACTTC. Translating it yields CASSQRTGSSDPYEQYF.

This clone has a single count. V usage is TRBV28 and J usage is TRBJ2-7, with 8 bases that match TRBD1. The CDR3 totals 15 residues. The trim removed 4 bases at V and 2 bases at J, leaving 7 bases unmatched. Looked up from germline, CDR1 is MDHEN and CDR2 is SYDVKM. For the CDR3, the DNA is TGTGCCAGCAGTTCGGGACAGGTGATAGCCTACGAGCAGTACTTC. Residues: CASSSGQVIAYEQYF.

This clone was observed a few times. The gene calls are TRBV10-2 and TRBJ2-1; a possible D gene is TRBD1 (6 bases). V lost 6 bases and J 7 bases, leaving 10 bases between the germline ends. The CDR3 length is 12 residues. Looked up from germline, CDR1 is WSHSY and CDR2 is SAAADI. The CDR3 coding sequence is TGCGCCAGCAGAGACAGGTGGAATGAGCAGTTCTTC. Its protein is CASRDRWNEQFF.

The chain couples TRBV7-4 to TRBJ2-6, with D unresolved. V was shortened by 5 bases and J by 5 bases, with 22 bases between the two germline ends. From germline, CDR1 is SGHVT and CDR2 SQSDAQ. The CDR3 loop spans 18 amino acids. The CDR3 DNA reads TGTGCCAGCAGCGAGAGTCCCAGCTCACAAAGTCGGGCCAACGTCCTGACTTTC. Translated: CASSESPSSQSRANVLTF.

The chain has TRBV6-1 and TRBJ2-7; no reliable D call. Between the trimmed V and J ends, which lost 6 bases and 3 bases, there was a span of 9 bases. Per germline, CDR1 MNHNS and CDR2 SASEGT. CDR3 length: 12 amino acids. CDR3 in amino acids: CASSRTLYEQYF. CDR3 coding DNA: TGTGCCAGCAGCCGGACCCTCTACGAGCAGTACTTC.

The V call is TRBV6-5, the J call TRBJ2-1; 7 nucleotides match TRBD1. With 6 bases clipped from V and 4 bases from J, the junction kept 6 bases outside the gene matches. CDR3 length: 14 amino acids. Germline assignment: CDR1 MNHEY and CDR2 SVGAGI. The CDR3 spells CASSPGQSYNEQFF. The CDR3 DNA reads TGTGCCAGCAGCCCGGGACAGTCTTACAATGAGCAGTTCTTC.

Of note for this clone: Mismatch with germline at one junction end may stem from a read error. This chain connects TRBV7-7 to TRBJ2-1; the D gene is possibly TRBD2 (6 bases). This CDR3 spans 14 amino acids. CDR1 and CDR2 from the germline V gene are SSHAT and FNYEAQ (reference sequence). CDR3: CASSLAQGTFEQFF. CDR3 DNA: TGTGCTAGCAGCTTAGCGCAAGGGACTTTTGAGCAGTTCTTC.

The chain joins TRBV5-1 to TRBJ2-5, with 9 bases that match TRBD2. CDR1 is SGHRS and CDR2 is YFSETQ in the germline V gene. The ends lost 2 bases at V and 5 bases at J; junction bases unmatched: 10. CDR3 length equals 16 residues. This CDR3 is CASSFNSGRKGETQYF. The CDR3 bases are TGCGCCAGCAGCTTTAATAGCGGGAGAAAAGGGGAGACCCAGTACTTC.

J is TRBJ2-3 and V is TRBV6-5; 7 positions agree with TRBD1. There are 13 residues in the CDR3. Trimming took 0 bases from V and 6 from J; bases not matched to a gene: 0. The germline V gene has CDR1 MNHEY and CDR2 SVGAGI. The CDR3 DNA reads TGTGCCAGCAGTTACTCGACAGGGGATACGCAGTATTTT. Its translation: CASSYSTGDTQYF.

The chain is built from TRBV2 and TRBJ2-5; TRBD2 agrees at 16 bases. The V gene's germline CDR1 is SNHLY and CDR2 FYNNEI. With 7 bases clipped from V and 5 bases from J, the junction kept 16 bases outside the gene matches. The CDR3 contains 19 residues. The chain's CDR3 is CASKGAGTSGRASYETQYF. The DNA of the CDR3 is TGTGCCAGCAAGGGAGCCGGGACTAGCGGGAGGGCCTCTTACGAGACCCAGTACTTC.

The genes are TRBV4-1 and TRBJ2-7, with TRBD2 matching over 12 bases. V was clipped by 3 bases and J by 3 bases; unmatched bases: 3. Germline V gene lookup returns CDR1 MGHRA and CDR2 YSYEKL. CDR3 length: 15 residues. CDR3 nucleotides: TGCGCCAGCAGCCACCAACTAGCGGGAGGCTACGAGCAGTACTTC. Encoded protein: CASSHQLAGGYEQYF.

CDR3 DNA: TGTGCCAGCAGCACAACTAGCGGGAGCGACTACGAGCAGTACTTC. Its translation is CASSTTSGSDYEQYF. This rearrangement joins TRBV7-9 to TRBJ2-7; 11 nucleotides align to TRBD2. Germline lookup yields CDR1 SEHNR and CDR2 FQNEAQ (reference sequence). The V gene end was trimmed by 5 bases and the J gene end by 3 bases; junction bases not matched to a gene: 6. This CDR3 is built from 15 residues.

The V call is TRBV15, the J call TRBJ1-1; D is perhaps TRBD1 (5 bases). Between the trimmed V and J ends, which lost 0 bases and 5 bases, there was a span of 13 bases. Germline values: CDR1 LNHNV, CDR2 YYDKDF (reference sequence). The CDR3 runs 15 residues. The CDR3 here is CATSRDLRTRTEAFF. CDR3 nucleotides: TGTGCCACCAGCAGAGATCTCAGGACACGTACTGAAGCTTTCTTT.

The chain uses TRBV6-5 and TRBJ1-2; D is uncertain. The CDR3 spans 13 residues. CDR1 and CDR2 from the germline V gene are MNHEY and SVGAGI. Trimming left V 2 bases short and J 8 bases short, with 12 bases between. CDR3 sequence reads: CASSYGSGYGYTF. In nucleotides, the CDR3 is TGTGCCAGCAGTTACGGTTCGGGTTACGGCTACACCTTC.